These T cell receptor beta chains were read from a single sample in a study of T cells in Graves' hyperthyroidism and ophthalmopathy. MiXCR, run by TCRdb on the multiplex PCR reads, gives a single entry per CDR3 protein. Altogether some 250,000 distinct CDR3 sequences are present, more than 12% being singletons, with the ten largest covering more than 10%. The sample was blood. The receptors shown here come from a woman aged 40 to 50 with Graves' hyperthyroidism that later progressed to Graves' ophthalmopathy. Both conserved end residues are part of each CDR3. D genes are given only for firm matches. Clone size is stated in some rows and not others, as once, few, many or a class when expanded.

TRBJ2-1	.	.	TRBV5-6	13	TGTGCCAGCAGCTTGGGGAGTGGGAATGAGCAGTTCTTC	CASSLGSGNEQFF
TRBJ2-3	.	few	TRBV20-1	11	TGCAGTGGGTTCACGACAGATACGCAGTATTTT	CSGFTTDTQYF
TRBJ2-1	TRBD2	many	TRBV20-1	15	TGCAGTGCACTTAGCGGGATACTCTCCTACAATGAGCAGTTCTTC	CSALSGILSYNEQFF
TRBJ1-2	.	many	TRBV28	12	TGTGCCAGCAGGGACAGCATCTATGGCTACACCTTC	CASRDSIYGYTF
TRBJ1-3	.	.	TRBV2	19	TGTGCCAGCAGCAAAGGGTTTCGCTCGGCTCTGGGCTCTGGAAACACCATATATTTT	CASSKGFRSALGSGNTIYF
TRBJ1-4	.	many	TRBV6-5	15	TGTGCCAGCAGTTACTCCCCTGGAGCTAATGAAAAACTGTTTTTT	CASSYSPGANEKLFF
TRBJ2-1	.	few	TRBV20-1	13	TGCAGTGGGACGCCCCGGGGCTATGGTGAGCAGTTCTTC	CSGTPRGYGEQFF
TRBJ2-5	TRBD2	many	TRBV5-6	15	TGTGCCAGCAGCCCTTTCGGGGGAGGGGAAGAGACCCAGTACTTC	CASSPFGGGEETQYF
TRBJ1-4	TRBD1	many	TRBV30	16	TGTGCCTGGAACAACAGGGGAAATCCAACTAATGAAAAACTGTTTTTT	CAWNNRGNPTNEKLFF
TRBJ1-5	TRBD1	many	TRBV9	14	TGTGCCAGCAGCGTGACAGGGATAGGGCAGCCCCAGCATTTT	CASSVTGIGQPQHF
TRBJ2-3	.	many	TRBV7-9	16	TGTGCCAGCGGGTCCCGAAGAGGGAGAAGCACAGATACGCAGTATTTT	CASGSRRGRSTDTQYF